The rows below give T cell receptor beta chains drawn from one sample of a study of early T cells in non-severe SARS-CoV-2 infection. One entry per CDR3 protein results from TCRdb running MiXCR on the 5' RACE reads. The sample lists about 61,000 distinct CDR3 sequences; 10% to 14% were seen once. Sequenced sample: whole blood. Receptor source: an adult who was a healthcare worker with PCR-confirmed SARS-CoV-2 infection or an uninfected control (not recorded which). The CDR3 runs from the conserved cysteine through the conserved F or W. Clone size is given for some rows only: seen once, a few or many times, or a class if the clone is expanded.

size: .; V: TRBV28; CDR3: CASSPRGGRNTIYF
size: few; V: TRBV2; CDR3: CASSYGLAGLRHEQFF
size: many; V: TRBV19; CDR3: CASRQGDYYTF
size: .; V: TRBV2; CDR3: CASKGTLIYYGYTF
size: many; V: TRBV4-1; CDR3: CASSQDIWGSDGYTF
size: .; V: TRBV29-1; CDR3: CSAVGLAGGSNEQFF
size: .; V: TRBV2; CDR3: CASSRGLLLRDSPLHF
size: .; V: TRBV20-1; CDR3: CSAAIDIQYF
size: many; V: TRBV2; CDR3: CASSVGLDNEQFF
size: few; V: TRBV7-8; CDR3: CASSLALLAGAAYEQYF
size: many; V: TRBV9; CDR3: CASSASRAANSPLHF
size: many; V: TRBV15; CDR3: CATSRERGLGEKLFF
size: many; V: TRBV28; CDR3: CASGRQSGELFF
size: many; V: TRBV27; CDR3: CASSLSTGIYGYTF
size: .; V: TRBV6-5; CDR3: CASSSGWTGLGNTEAFF
size: many; V: TRBV12-3/TRBV12-4; CDR3: CASTLTSSSNQPQHF
size: few; V: TRBV7-2; CDR3: CASSLGPLAGDTGELFF
size: .; V: TRBV12-3/TRBV12-4; CDR3: CASSQTEIYGYTF
size: .; V: TRBV2; CDR3: CASSGEFNQPQHF
size: many; V: TRBV14; CDR3: CASSQDADRTADNSPLHF
size: few; V: TRBV12-3/TRBV12-4; CDR3: CASSFLQYTGELFF
size: few; V: TRBV28; CDR3: CASSFPSGSDTQYF